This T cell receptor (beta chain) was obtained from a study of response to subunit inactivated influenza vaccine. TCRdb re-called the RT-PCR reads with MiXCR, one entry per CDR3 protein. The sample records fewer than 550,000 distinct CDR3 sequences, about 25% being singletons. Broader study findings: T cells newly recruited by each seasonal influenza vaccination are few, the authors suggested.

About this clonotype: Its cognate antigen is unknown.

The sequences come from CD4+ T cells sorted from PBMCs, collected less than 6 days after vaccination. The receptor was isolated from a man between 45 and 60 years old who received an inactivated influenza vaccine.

CDR3 DNA: TGCAGCGCGCAGGTGGCGGGTCAGCCCCAGCATTTT. It translates to CSAQVAGQPQHF. The rearrangement uses TRBV29-1 and TRBJ1-5, with unresolved D. The germline V and J ends were trimmed by 7 bases and 6 bases, with 13 bases remaining between them. The CDR3 length is 12 residues. Germline V CDR1 and CDR2: SQVTM, ANQGSEA.